This T cell receptor beta chain was profiled in a study of OX40 agonist ivuxolimab in advanced cancers. On the study more broadly: A male proportion of approximately 83% was recorded, with mean age around 55 years and range roughly 20 to 90. Prior anti-PD-1, anti-PD-L1 or anti-CTLA-4 therapy was allowed; roughly 40% had some.

General study results and limits: Clonal expansion from baseline to week 6 occurred in both CD4+ and CD8+ T cells.

V dropped 6 bases and J dropped 2; count of bases not matched to a gene: 6. Germline-derived CDR1 and CDR2 are ENHRY and SYGVKD. The CDR3 loop spans 14 amino acids. Points on this clone: The target antigen is unknown.

Systemic immunosuppression or a history of autoimmune disease excluded patients. Assay used: immunoSEQ multiplex PCR; TCRdb lists only in-frame clones, some missing. The sample holds 100,000 to 140,000 clones, around 93% seen once. This chain connects TRBV10-3 to TRBJ1-2, with 7 positions matching TRBD1. The receptor's source is an adult with an advanced solid tumor such as melanoma, head and neck, liver or kidney cancer. This sample comprised CD4+ or CD8+ T cells sorted from blood, obtained in a trial of the OX40 agonist ivuxolimab. CDR3 nucleotide sequence: TGTGCCATCAGCGCAGGGGGAGAAAACTATGGCTACACCTTC. Protein: CAISAGGENYGYTF.